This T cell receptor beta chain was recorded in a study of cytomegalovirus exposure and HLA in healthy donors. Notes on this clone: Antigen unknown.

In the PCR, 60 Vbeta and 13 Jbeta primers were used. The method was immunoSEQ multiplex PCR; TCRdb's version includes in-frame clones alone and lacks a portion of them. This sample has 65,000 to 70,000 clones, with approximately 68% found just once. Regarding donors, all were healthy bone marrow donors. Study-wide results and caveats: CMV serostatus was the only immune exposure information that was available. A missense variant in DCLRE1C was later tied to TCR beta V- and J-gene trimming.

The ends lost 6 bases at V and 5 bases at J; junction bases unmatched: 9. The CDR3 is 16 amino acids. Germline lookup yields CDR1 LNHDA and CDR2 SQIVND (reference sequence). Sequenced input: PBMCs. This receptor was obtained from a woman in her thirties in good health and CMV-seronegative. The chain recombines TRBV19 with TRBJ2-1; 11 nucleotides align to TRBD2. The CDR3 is CASSRRSGGANNEQFF. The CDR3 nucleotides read TGTGCCAGTAGCCGGCGTAGCGGGGGGGCCAACAATGAGCAGTTCTTC.